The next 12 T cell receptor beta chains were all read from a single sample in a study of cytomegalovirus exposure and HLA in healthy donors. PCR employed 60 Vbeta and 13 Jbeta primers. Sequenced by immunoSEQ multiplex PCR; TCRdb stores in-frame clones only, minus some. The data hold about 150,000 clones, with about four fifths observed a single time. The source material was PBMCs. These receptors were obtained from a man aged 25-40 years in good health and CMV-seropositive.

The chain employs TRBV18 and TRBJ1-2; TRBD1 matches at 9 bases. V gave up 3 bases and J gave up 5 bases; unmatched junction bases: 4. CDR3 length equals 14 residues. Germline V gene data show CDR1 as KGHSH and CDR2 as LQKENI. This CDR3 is CASSPGTGIYGYTF. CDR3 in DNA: TGTGCCAGCTCACCGGGGACAGGGATTTATGGCTACACCTTC.

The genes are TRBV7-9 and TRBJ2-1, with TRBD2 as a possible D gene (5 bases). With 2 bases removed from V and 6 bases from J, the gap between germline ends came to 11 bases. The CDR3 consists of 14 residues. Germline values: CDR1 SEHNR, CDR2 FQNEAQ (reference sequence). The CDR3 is CASSLRLASNEQFF. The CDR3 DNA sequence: TGTGCCAGCAGCTTACGGCTAGCTTCCAATGAGCAGTTCTTC.

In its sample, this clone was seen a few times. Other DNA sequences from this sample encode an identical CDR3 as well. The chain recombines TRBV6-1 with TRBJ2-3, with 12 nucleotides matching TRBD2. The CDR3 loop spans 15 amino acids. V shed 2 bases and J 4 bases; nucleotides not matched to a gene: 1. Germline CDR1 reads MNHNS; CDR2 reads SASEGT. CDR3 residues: CASSELAGGPDTQYF. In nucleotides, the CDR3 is TGTGCCAGCAGTGAACTAGCGGGGGGGCCAGATACGCAGTATTTT.

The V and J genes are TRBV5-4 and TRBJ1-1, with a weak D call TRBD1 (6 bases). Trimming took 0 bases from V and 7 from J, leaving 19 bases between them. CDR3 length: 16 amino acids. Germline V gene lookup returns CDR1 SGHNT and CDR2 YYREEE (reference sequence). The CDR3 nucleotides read TGTGCCAGCAGCTTGGGGGGCAGGGGTATAAGGGTTGAAGCTTTCTTT. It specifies CASSLGGRGIRVEAFF.

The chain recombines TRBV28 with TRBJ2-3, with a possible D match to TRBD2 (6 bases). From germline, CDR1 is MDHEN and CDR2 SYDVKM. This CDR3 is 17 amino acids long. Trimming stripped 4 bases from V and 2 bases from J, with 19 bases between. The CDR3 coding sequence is TGTGCCAGCAGTTCGATGGAGCGGGTGGGTCTCACAGATACGCAGTATTTT. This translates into CASSSMERVGLTDTQYF.

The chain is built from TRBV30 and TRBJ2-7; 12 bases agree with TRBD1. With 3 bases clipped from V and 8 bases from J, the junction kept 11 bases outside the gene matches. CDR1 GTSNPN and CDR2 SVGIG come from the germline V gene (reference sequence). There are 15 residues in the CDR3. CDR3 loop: CAWRSPGQGAFQQYF. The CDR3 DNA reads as TGTGCCTGGAGATCACCGGGACAGGGGGCTTTTCAGCAGTACTTC.

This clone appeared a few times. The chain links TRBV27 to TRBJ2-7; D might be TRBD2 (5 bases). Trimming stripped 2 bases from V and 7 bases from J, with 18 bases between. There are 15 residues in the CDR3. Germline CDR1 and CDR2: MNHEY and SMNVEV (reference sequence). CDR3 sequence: CASSLSGHGFIEQYF. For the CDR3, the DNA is TGTGCCAGCAGTTTAAGCGGCCACGGCTTTATAGAGCAGTACTTC.

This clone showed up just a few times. The CDR3 sequence: CASSQQGRYTEAFF. The CDR3 DNA follows: TGTGCCAGCAGCCAACAGGGGCGGTACACTGAAGCTTTCTTT. The chain has TRBV25-1 and TRBJ1-1, with TRBD1 matching over 7 bases. Germline V gene sequence: CDR1 MGHDK, CDR2 SYGVNS. J lost 3 bases, V lost 6 bases, and 7 bases had no gene match. CDR3 length: 14 residues. Supplemented by reference TRBV25-1 and TRBJ1-1, the full variable domain reads EADIYQTPRYLVIGTGKKITLECSQTMGHDKMYWYQQDPGMELHLIHYSYGVNSTEKGDLSSESTVSRIRTEHFPLTLESARPSHTSQYLCASSQQGRYTEAFFGQGTRLTVV.

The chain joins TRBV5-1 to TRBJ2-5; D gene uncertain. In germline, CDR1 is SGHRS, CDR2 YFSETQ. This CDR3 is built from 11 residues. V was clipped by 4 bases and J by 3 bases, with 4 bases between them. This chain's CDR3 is CASSIEETQYF. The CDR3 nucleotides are TGCGCCAGCAGCATCGAAGAGACCCAGTACTTC.

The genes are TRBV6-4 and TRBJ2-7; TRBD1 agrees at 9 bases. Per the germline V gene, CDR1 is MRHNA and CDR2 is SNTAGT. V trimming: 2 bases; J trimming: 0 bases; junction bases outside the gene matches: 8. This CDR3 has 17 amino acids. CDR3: CASSDPEGDRASYEQYF. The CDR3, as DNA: TGTGCCAGCAGTGACCCGGAGGGGGACAGGGCCTCCTACGAGCAGTACTTC.

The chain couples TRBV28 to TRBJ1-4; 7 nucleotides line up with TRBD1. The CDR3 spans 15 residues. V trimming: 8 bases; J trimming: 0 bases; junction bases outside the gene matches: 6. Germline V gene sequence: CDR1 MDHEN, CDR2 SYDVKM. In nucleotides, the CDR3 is TGTGCCAGCCCCGGTCAGGGGGCAACTAATGAAAAACTGTTTTTT. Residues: CASPGQGATNEKLFF.

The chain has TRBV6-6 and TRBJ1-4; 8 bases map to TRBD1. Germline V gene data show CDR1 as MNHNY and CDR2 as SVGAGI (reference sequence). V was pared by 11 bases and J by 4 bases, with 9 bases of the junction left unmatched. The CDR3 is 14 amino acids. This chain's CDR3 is CAGGTGQLNEKLFF. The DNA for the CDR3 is TGTGCCGGGGGGACAGGACAGCTTAATGAAAAACTGTTTTTT.